This T cell receptor (beta chain) was profiled in a study of response to subunit inactivated influenza vaccine. The CDR3 extends over 12 amino acids. Germline CDR1 reads SEHNR; CDR2 reads FQNEAQ (reference sequence). V was cut by 1 base and J by 4 bases, with 5 bases left in between. TCRdb reanalysed the RT-PCR reads using MiXCR and keeps one entry per CDR3 protein. The table has fewer than 250,000 distinct CDR3 sequences, around 14% seen once; the top ten hold approximately 27%. This clonotype was seen a handful of times. The antigen is not known. General study findings and limits: Authors suggested that a seasonal influenza vaccination recruits few new T cells each time.

The rearrangement joins TRBV7-9 to TRBJ2-7; no definite D call. The sequencing here drew on CD8+ T cells sorted from PBMCs, taken around 5 days after vaccination. The source is a man aged 45 to 65 who received an inactivated influenza vaccine. The chain's CDR3 is CASSLVVYEQYF. The CDR3 nucleotides read TGTGCCAGCAGCTTAGTAGTATACGAGCAGTACTTC.